This T cell receptor beta chain was captured by sequencing in a study of blood T cell repertoires in COVID-19. Study context: Sites in the United States, Italy and Spain provided acute and convalescent COVID-19 samples. T cells, B-cell-depleted T cells, or PBMCs supplied cDNA or gDNA.

The CDR3 covers 11 residues. The V end lost 3 bases, the J end lost 2 bases, and 2 bases lay between the germline ends. Germline CDR1 reads ENHRY; CDR2 reads SYGVKD. Sequenced by immunoSEQ multiplex PCR; TCRdb stores in-frame clones only, minus some. The table lists about 100,000 clones, approximately 90% of them singletons. The chain uses TRBV10-3 and TRBJ2-7, with D uncertain. The receptor was isolated from a woman aged 80 or over with acute or convalescent COVID-19. The specimen was peripheral blood. The CDR3 DNA is TGTGCCATCAGTGACGCCTACGAGCAGTACTTC. It translates to CAISDAYEQYF.